The present T cell receptor (beta chain) was sequenced within a study of blood T cell repertoires in COVID-19 (dated by TCRdb to the early 2020s). Study-level background: Samples covering the acute and convalescent phases of COVID-19 were provided by collaborators in the United States, Italy and Spain. Samples were obtained from the ongoing ImmuneRACE study (first 160 participants) and from 950 to 1,500 subjects provided by 6 global collaborators. The repertoires were released in a freely available public database meant as a resource for research on the immune response to SARS-CoV-2. The material from the prospective study consisted of cDNA or gDNA derived from T cells, B-cell-depleted T cells, or PBMCs. Deeply sampled blood TCRbeta repertoires from subjects exposed to, actively infected with, or recovered from COVID-19 were included in the dataset. Sample metadata almost always included a de-identified subject ID, COVID-19 status, age in years and sex. Where available, HLA class I and class II types were taken from metadata supplied by the sample provider and were not determined by assay-based typing.

Trimmed from V: 4 bases; trimmed from J: 4 bases; junction bases lacking a gene match: 8. CDR1 MGHRA and CDR2 YSYEKL were looked up in the germline V gene. Spanning cysteine to phenylalanine, the CDR3 consists of 17 amino acids. Solely the CDR3 DNA is kept, with 51 bases framed from the first base. Whole blood was collected in K2EDTA tubes by collaborating institutions according to the institutions' own protocols. For TCRbeta analysis, collaborators shipped samples in one of three forms: frozen whole blood, isolated PBMCs, or DNA extracted from either of those sample types. The full study reports these points: The quantity of clinical and demographic metadata differed by source and by participant and was supplied without curation.

Comment on this clone: Its antigen is unknown. One base away there is no much larger clone; base qualities are not given.

The immunoSEQ Assay, a bias-controlled multiplex PCR, was used to amplify TCRbeta CDR3 regions from genomic DNA. From the authors' description of their analysis: Nucleated cell counts per sample were estimated from amplification of reference gene primers within the assay. Sequence reads were collapsed and filtered to measure the absolute abundance of every unique TCRbeta CDR3 rearrangement. Productive Simpson clonality was computed per sample as the square root of Simpson's diversity index over productive rearrangements. Held by TCRdb, this immuneACCESS table contains in-frame sequences only and omits some clones. Under half of the omission traces to an unresolved V gene where checked; the cause of the rest is unknown. That table supplies the V and J calls and clone size; D and trimming were determined from the DNA. Counted in this sample were approximately 290,000 clones; around 90% of them appeared once. Clones ranked in the top ten supply roughly 2% of the sample.

This TCR was sampled from a man aged 18 to 29 with active or convalescent COVID-19. The sample consisted of peripheral blood. The chain uses TRBV4-1 and TRBJ2-2; 11 bases in between match TRBD2. The bases read TGCGCCAGCAGCCTAACACTAGCGGGAGTTCCCACCGGGGAGCTGTTTTTT. This translates into CASSLTLAGVPTGELFF.